This entry is about one T cell receptor beta chain. The CDR3 sequence is 16 residues long. Losses at the gene ends were 0 bases for V and 7 bases for J; bases not matched to a gene: 4. CDR1 and CDR2 (germline): SGHAT, FQNNGV. This specimen belongs to a study of blood T cell repertoires in COVID-19. Study-wide background: Spain, Italy and the United States supplied samples that represented acute and convalescent COVID-19. The analysed material was cDNA or gDNA that came from T cells, B-cell-depleted T cells, or PBMCs.

Authors' processing steps: The assay estimated nucleated cells by amplifying reference gene primers. Only in-frame clones appear in the TCRdb table, and some are missing; sequencing was by immunoSEQ multiplex PCR. The V and J calls and the clone size are those of that table, but D and trimming were determined from the DNA. The repertoire holds some 20,000 clones, around 90% seen once, with roughly 8% in the top ten. The chain couples TRBV11-2 to TRBJ2-1, with 12 bases fitting TRBD2. The source of this sequence is a human donor in a cohort sampled during active COVID-19. The donor label of this sample is uncertain. What was sequenced was peripheral blood. The CDR3 region has the DNA TGTGCCAGCAGCTTAGAAGGACTAGCGGGAAGGAATGAGCAGTTCTTC. This encodes CASSLEGLAGRNEQFF.